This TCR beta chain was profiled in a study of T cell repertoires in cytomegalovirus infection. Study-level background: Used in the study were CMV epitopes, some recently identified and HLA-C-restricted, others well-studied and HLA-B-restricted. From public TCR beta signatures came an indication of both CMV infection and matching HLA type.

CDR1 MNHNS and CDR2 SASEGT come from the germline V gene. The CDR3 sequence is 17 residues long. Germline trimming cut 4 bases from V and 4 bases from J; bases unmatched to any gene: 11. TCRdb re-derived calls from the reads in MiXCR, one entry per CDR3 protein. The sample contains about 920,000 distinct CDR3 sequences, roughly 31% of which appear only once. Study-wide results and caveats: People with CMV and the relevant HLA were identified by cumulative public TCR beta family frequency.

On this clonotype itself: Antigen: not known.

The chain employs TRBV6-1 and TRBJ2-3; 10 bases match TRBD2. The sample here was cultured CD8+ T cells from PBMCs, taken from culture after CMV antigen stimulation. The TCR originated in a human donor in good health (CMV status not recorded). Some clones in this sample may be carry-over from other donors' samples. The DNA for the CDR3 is TGTGCCAGCAGTGGTTCTGTAAGCGGGGGGGCCCCAGATACGCAGTATTTT. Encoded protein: CASSGSVSGGAPDTQYF.